This T cell receptor beta chain is from a study of radiation and T cells in renal cell carcinoma. Study-level information: Nephrectomy followed 15 Gy stereotactic body radiation by 4 weeks.

This clone has a single count. Specified time point: blood 2 weeks post-SBRT. The treatment here: 15 Gy SBRT to primary tumor, nephrectomy 4 weeks later. V shed 0 bases, J shed 9 bases, and the junction held 17 bases outside the gene matches. This CDR3 region has 18 residues. Germline V gene lookup returns CDR1 SGHRS and CDR2 YFSETQ. The data were produced by immunoSEQ multiplex PCR, yet TCRdb's version contains in-frame clones alone and is incomplete. This sample has some 120,000 clones, with around 90% found just once. This chain connects TRBV5-1 to TRBJ2-1, with 8 nucleotides matching TRBD2. The sequence was obtained from a woman aged 70-85 years with renal cell carcinoma. The starting material was blood, obtained from a patient whose treatment included radiotherapy and nephrectomy. CDR3 DNA: TGCGCCAGCAGCTTGGGTCTCTTAGCGGGGAGCCCCCTGGGTGAGCAGTTCTTC. This encodes CASSLGLLAGSPLGEQFF.